The present T cell receptor (beta chain) was sequenced within a study of cytomegalovirus exposure and HLA in healthy donors. As concerns this clone: Its antigen remains unknown.

The study ran its PCR with 60 Vbeta and 13 Jbeta primers. The protocol was immunoSEQ multiplex PCR, while the TCRdb copy is restricted to in-frame clones and leaves out a portion. This sample carries under 95,000 clones, with about 0.5% going to the ten biggest clones. Study-level findings and limits: The authors assumed roughly uniform sequencing depth across donors for presence/absence analyses. Sequencing likely produced, as an artifact, a cluster of highly shared sequence variants. Cytomegalovirus status was reportedly diagnosed by the classifier with high specificity and sensitivity. Later analysis revealed greater clonal expansion in HLA-associated TCR beta chains than in equally common others.

This sequence was found in a man aged 50-59 years in good health and CMV-seronegative. The specimen sequenced was PBMCs.

This chain's CDR3 is CASSPGQVGTGELFF. CDR3 nucleotide sequence: TGTGCCAGCAGCCCGGGACAGGTGGGAACCGGGGAGCTGTTTTTT. The rearrangement links TRBV5-5 to TRBJ2-2; 8 positions agree with TRBD1. V gave up 4 bases and J gave up 5 bases; unmatched junction bases: 7. The V gene's germline CDR1 is SGHKS and CDR2 YYEKEE (reference sequence). There are 15 residues in the CDR3.